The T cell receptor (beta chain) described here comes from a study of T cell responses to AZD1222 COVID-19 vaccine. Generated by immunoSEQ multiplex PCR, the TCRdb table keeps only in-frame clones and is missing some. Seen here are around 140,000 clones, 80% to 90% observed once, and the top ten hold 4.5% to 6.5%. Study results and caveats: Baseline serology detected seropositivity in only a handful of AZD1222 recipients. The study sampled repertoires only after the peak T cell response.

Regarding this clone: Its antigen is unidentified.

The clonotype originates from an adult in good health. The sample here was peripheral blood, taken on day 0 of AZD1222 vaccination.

The DNA of the CDR3 is TGCAGTACAGATGGGCGCGAGACCCAGTACTTC. Protein sequence: CSTDGRETQYF. The chain joins TRBV20-1 to TRBJ2-5; no reliable D call. Trimming stripped 8 bases from V and 5 bases from J, with 12 bases between. Germline V gives CDR1 DFQATT, CDR2 SNEGSKA (reference sequence). The CDR3 has 11 amino acids.